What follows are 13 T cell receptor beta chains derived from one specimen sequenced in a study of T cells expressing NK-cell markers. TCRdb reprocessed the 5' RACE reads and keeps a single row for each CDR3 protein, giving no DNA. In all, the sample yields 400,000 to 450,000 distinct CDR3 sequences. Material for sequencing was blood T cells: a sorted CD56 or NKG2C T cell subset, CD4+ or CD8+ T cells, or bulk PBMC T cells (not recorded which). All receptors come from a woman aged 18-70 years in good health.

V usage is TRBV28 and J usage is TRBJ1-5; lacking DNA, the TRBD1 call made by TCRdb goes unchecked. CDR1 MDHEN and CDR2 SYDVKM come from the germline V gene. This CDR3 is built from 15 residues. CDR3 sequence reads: CASSFPGTGNQPQHF.

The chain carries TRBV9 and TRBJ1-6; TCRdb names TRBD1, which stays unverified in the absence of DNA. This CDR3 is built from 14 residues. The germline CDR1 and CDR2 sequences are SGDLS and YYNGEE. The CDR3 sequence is CASSVGQDNSPLHF.

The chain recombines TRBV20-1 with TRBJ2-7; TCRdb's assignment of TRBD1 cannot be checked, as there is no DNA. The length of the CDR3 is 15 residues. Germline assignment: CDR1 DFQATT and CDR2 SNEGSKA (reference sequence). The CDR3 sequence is CSALDPTGPSYEQYF.

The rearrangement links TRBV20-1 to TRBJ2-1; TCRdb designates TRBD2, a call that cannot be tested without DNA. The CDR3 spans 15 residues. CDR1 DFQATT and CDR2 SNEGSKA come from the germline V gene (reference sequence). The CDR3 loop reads CSARAGVGNYNEQFF.

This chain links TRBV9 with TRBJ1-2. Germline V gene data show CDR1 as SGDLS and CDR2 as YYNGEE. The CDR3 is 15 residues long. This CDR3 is CASSVEGESVYGYTF. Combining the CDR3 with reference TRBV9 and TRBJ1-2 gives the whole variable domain DSGVTQTPKHLITATGQRVTLRCSPRSGDLSVYWYQQSLDQGLQFLIQYYNGEERAKGNILERFSAQQFPDLHSELNLSSLELGDSALYFCASSVEGESVYGYTFGSGTRLTVV.

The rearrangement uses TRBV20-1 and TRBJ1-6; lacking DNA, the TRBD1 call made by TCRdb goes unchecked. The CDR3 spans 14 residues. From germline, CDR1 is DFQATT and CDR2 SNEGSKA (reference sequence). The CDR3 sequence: CSAREQGNGSPLHF.

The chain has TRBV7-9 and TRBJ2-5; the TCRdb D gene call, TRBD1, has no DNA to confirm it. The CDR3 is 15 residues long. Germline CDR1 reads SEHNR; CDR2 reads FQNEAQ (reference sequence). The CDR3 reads CASSLAYREAETQYF. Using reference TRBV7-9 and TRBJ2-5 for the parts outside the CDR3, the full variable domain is DTGVSQNPRHKITKRGQNVTFRCDPISEHNRLYWYRQTLGQGPEFLTYFQNEAQLEKSRLLSDRFSAERPKGSFSTLEIQRTEQGDSAMYLCASSLAYREAETQYFGPGTRLLVL.

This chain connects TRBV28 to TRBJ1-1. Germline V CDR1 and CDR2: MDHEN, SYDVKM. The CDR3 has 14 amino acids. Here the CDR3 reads CASGSAGVLAEAFF.

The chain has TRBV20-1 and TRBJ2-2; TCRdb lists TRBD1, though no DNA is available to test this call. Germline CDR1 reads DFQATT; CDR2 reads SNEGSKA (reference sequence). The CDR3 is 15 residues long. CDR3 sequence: CSANPRGRNTGELFF.

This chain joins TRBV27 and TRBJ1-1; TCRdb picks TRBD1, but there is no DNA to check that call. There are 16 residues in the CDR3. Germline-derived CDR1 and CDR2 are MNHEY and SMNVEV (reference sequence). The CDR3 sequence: CASSSPLSEFRTEAFF.

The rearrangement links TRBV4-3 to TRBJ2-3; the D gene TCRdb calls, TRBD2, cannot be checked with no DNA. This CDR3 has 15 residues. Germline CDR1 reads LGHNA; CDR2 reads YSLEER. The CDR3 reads CASSSGVLNTDTQYF.

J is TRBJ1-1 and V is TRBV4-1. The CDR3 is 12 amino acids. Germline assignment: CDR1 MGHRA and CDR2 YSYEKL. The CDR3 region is CASSQDRFEAFF.

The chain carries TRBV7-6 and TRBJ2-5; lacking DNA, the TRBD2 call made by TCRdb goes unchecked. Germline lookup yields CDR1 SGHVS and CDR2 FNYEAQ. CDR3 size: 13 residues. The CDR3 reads CASSPEGVETQYF.